Each of the 20 T cell receptor beta chains below was sequenced from the same sample in a study of siplizumab effects on memory and regulatory T cells. Produced via immunoSEQ multiplex PCR; TCRdb's table is partial and in-frame only. The data contain tens of thousands of clones, 80% to 95% of them seen just once; the ten biggest clones take up about 6.7%. The sequencing input was CD8+ T cells sorted from blood. Source of these receptors: a human donor in good health.

The chain joins TRBV19 to TRBJ1-1, with D tentatively TRBD1 (6 bases). This CDR3 is 12 amino acids long. The V gene's germline CDR1 is LNHDA and CDR2 SQIVND (reference sequence). Trimming stripped 6 bases from V and 4 bases from J, with 9 bases between. This CDR3 is CASRTGPTEAFF. The CDR3 DNA reads TGTGCCAGTAGAACAGGGCCCACTGAAGCTTTCTTT.

The chain joins TRBV7-9 to TRBJ1-1; unclear D gene. The germline V gene has CDR1 SEHNR and CDR2 FQNEAQ (reference sequence). Trimming removed 1 base from V and 5 bases from J, with 5 bases in between. The CDR3 has 12 amino acids. CDR3 sequence reads: CASSLDGTEAFF. CDR3 sequence (DNA): TGTGCCAGCAGCTTAGACGGAACTGAAGCTTTCTTT.

This chain joins TRBV21-1 and TRBJ1-1; TRBD1 is the table's D call, not checked against the DNA. TRBV21-1 is reported as a pseudogene. This CDR3 contains 15 residues. Here the CDR3 DNA reads TGTGCCAGCAGCAAAAGGGGCAGGGTATGGACTGAAGCTTTCTTT. Protein sequence: CASSKRGRVWTEAFF.

The CDR3 DNA reads TGTGCCAGCAGCCCTCATAGCGGACTGATCACAGATACGCAGTATTTT. Translating gives CASSPHSGLITDTQYF. This chain links TRBV9 with TRBJ2-3; a possible D gene is TRBD2 (6 bases). Germline CDR1 is SGDLS and CDR2 is YYNGEE. The CDR3 is 16 amino acids. V was pared by 4 bases and J by 2 bases, with 17 bases between.

The rearrangement uses TRBV11-3 and TRBJ2-1; no clear D gene. V was pared by 1 base and J by 9 bases, with 10 bases between. The CDR3 is 13 amino acids. The germline V gene has CDR1 SGHNT and CDR2 YENEEA. The CDR3 protein is CASSLGLLGEQFF. The CDR3 nucleotides are TGTGCCAGCAGCTTAGGCTTATTGGGTGAGCAGTTCTTC.

This clone appeared once. The CDR3 loop is CASSQSSGTPYYEQYF. The CDR3 nucleotides read TGTGCCAGCAGCCAGTCTTCAGGGACTCCCTACTACGAGCAGTACTTC. The chain is built from TRBV4-2 and TRBJ2-7; possible D gene TRBD2, 6 bases. CDR3 length: 16 residues. Germline V gene lookup returns CDR1 LGHNA and CDR2 YNFKEQ. Trimming removed 3 bases from V and 3 bases from J, with 18 bases in between.

The rearrangement joins TRBV27 to TRBJ2-7, with 7 nucleotides matching TRBD1. CDR1 MNHEY and CDR2 SMNVEV come from the germline V gene (reference sequence). V shed 1 base, J shed 3 bases, and the junction held 9 bases outside the gene matches. CDR3 length: 16 residues. The CDR3 is CASSLLGTVGLYEQYF. CDR3 in DNA: TGTGCCAGCAGTTTATTGGGGACAGTTGGACTCTACGAGCAGTACTTC.

The CDR3 is CASSAAGTGNEKLFF. CDR3 sequence (DNA): TGTGCCAGCAGCGCCGCCGGGACAGGGAACGAAAAACTGTTTTTT. The chain joins TRBV9 to TRBJ1-4; 9 positions match TRBD1. The CDR3 loop spans 15 amino acids. CDR1 is SGDLS and CDR2 is YYNGEE in the germline V gene. The J segment lost 8 bases and the V segment lost 3 bases, leaving 8 bases of the junction unmatched. Supplemented by reference TRBV9 and TRBJ1-4, the full variable domain reads DSGVTQTPKHLITATGQRVTLRCSPRSGDLSVYWYQQSLDQGLQFLIQYYNGEERAKGNILERFSAQQFPDLHSELNLSSLELGDSALYFCASSAAGTGNEKLFFGSGTQLSVL.

The chain has TRBV6-5 and TRBJ2-2; D is possibly TRBD2 (6 bases). V lost 0 bases and J 4 bases, leaving 9 bases between the germline ends. The CDR3 runs to 15 residues. Germline assignment: CDR1 MNHEY and CDR2 SVGAGI. In DNA, the CDR3 is TGTGCCAGCAGTTACTCGATCGGGGGCACCGGGGAGCTGTTTTTT. Translation: CASSYSIGGTGELFF.

The V call is TRBV25-1, the J call TRBJ2-1; a possible D gene is TRBD2 (5 bases). With 9 bases removed from V and 1 base from J, the gap between germline ends came to 7 bases. Germline loops: CDR1 MGHDK, CDR2 SYGVNS. The CDR3 totals 12 residues. The CDR3 region is CASRGSYNEQFF. In DNA, the CDR3 is TGTGCCAGTCGAGGGTCCTACAATGAGCAGTTCTTC.

The V call is TRBV5-6, the J call TRBJ1-1; D remains unclear. Germline V gene sequence: CDR1 SGHDT, CDR2 YYEEEE. This CDR3 region has 14 residues. The V end was cut by 7 bases, the J end by 0 bases, with 13 bases between. The DNA for the CDR3 is TGTGCCAGCCGCCCGGACGGAATGAACACTGAAGCTTTCTTT. It encodes CASRPDGMNTEAFF.

The DNA of the CDR3 is TGCAGCGGAGGGAACTCTGGAAACACCATATATTTT. Amino acid sequence: CSGGNSGNTIYF. This rearrangement joins TRBV29-1 to TRBJ1-3; no reliable D call. Germline V gene data show CDR1 as SQVTM and CDR2 as ANQGSEA. V shed 7 bases and J shed 0 bases, with 7 bases lying between them. This CDR3 region has 12 residues.

This chain links TRBV5-4 with TRBJ2-7, with D possibly being TRBD1 or TRBD2 (5 bases each). The CDR3 covers 13 residues. Between the trimmed V and J ends, which lost 4 bases and 6 bases, there was a span of 14 bases. Looked up from germline, CDR1 is SGHNT and CDR2 is YYREEE (reference sequence). CDR3 in DNA: TGTGCCAGCAGCGCCGGTTTTGGGGGCGAGCAGTACTTC. It is translated as CASSAGFGGEQYF.

The CDR3 DNA is TGTGCTAGTGGTTTGGGTTTAGGGGCCTCCAATGAGCAGTTCTTC. Protein sequence: CASGLGLGASNEQFF. The chain carries TRBV12-5 and TRBJ2-1; D is perhaps TRBD1 (5 bases). The germline V gene encodes CDR1 LGHNT and CDR2 FRNRAP. This CDR3 contains 15 residues. Trimming removed 1 base from V and 6 bases from J, with 13 bases in between.

The chain employs TRBV7-9 and TRBJ1-4; D is ambiguous. The CDR3 spans 14 residues. Trimming stripped 5 bases from V and 8 bases from J, with 15 bases between. CDR1 and CDR2 from the germline V gene are SEHNR and FQNEAQ (reference sequence). The CDR3 sequence: CASSLPMEEEKLFF. The CDR3 DNA reads TGTGCCAGCAGCCTCCCCATGGAGGAGGAAAAACTGTTTTTT.

The genes are TRBV19 and TRBJ1-4, with a tentative D call TRBD1 (5 bases). This CDR3 comprises 15 residues. In germline, CDR1 is LNHDA, CDR2 SQIVND (reference sequence). V was shortened by 2 bases and J by 5 bases, with 12 bases between the two germline ends. The DNA of the CDR3 is TGTGCCAGTAGTATATTCACGACAGTCAATGAAAAACTGTTTTTT. Its protein is CASSIFTTVNEKLFF. The entire variable domain, with the rest obtained from reference TRBV19 and TRBJ1-4, is as follows: DGGITQSPKYLFRKEGQNVTLSCEQNLNHDAMYWYRQDPGQGLRLIYYSQIVNDFQKGDIAEGYSVSREKKESFPLTVTSAQKNPTAFYLCASSIFTTVNEKLFFGSGTQLSVL.

This chain links TRBV5-1 with TRBJ2-1; D might be TRBD2 (5 bases). Germline V gives CDR1 SGHRS, CDR2 YFSETQ. The CDR3 is made up of 13 amino acids. The CDR3 nucleotides read TGCGTTTCGAGGGAAAGCTCCTACAATGAGCAGTTCTTC. Encoded protein: CVSRESSYNEQFF.

The CDR3 DNA reads as TGTGCCAGTAGTATTGTCCCGGGACGGATTGATTATAGCAATCAGCCCCAGCATTTT. Translated, it gives CASSIVPGRIDYSNQPQHF. The chain employs TRBV19 and TRBJ1-5; D perhaps matches TRBD1 (5 bases). With 3 bases removed from V and 0 bases from J, the gap between germline ends came to 21 bases. The germline gives CDR1 LNHDA, CDR2 SQIVND (reference sequence). The CDR3 runs to 19 residues.

This chain connects TRBV19 to TRBJ2-1, with D possibly being TRBD2 (6 bases). The V and J ends lost 5 bases and 8 bases respectively, with 16 bases between them. Per the germline V gene, CDR1 is LNHDA and CDR2 is SQIVND (reference sequence). This CDR3 contains 14 residues. CDR3 residues: CASSVFSSDDEQFF. The CDR3 nucleotides are TGTGCCAGTAGTGTCTTCTCTAGCGACGATGAGCAGTTCTTC.

This clone was seen just once. The gene calls are TRBV6-5 and TRBJ2-2, with unresolved D. Germline V gives CDR1 MNHEY, CDR2 SVGAGI. V was cut by 0 bases and J by 3 bases, with 8 bases left in between. The CDR3 spans 15 residues. For the CDR3, the DNA is TGTGCCAGCAGTTACTCGGTGGGTGACACCGGGGAGCTGTTTTTT. This encodes CASSYSVGDTGELFF.